The rows below give T cell receptor beta chains drawn from one sample of a study of shared clonotypes between healthy human individuals. Profiling relied on immunoSEQ multiplex PCR, and the TCRdb table lists in-frame clones only, not all of them. The table includes around 980,000 clones, about 84% detected once. Material for sequencing was memory CD4+ T cells from PBMCs. These receptors were obtained from a man younger than 30 in good health. Some clones in this sample may be carry-over from other donors' samples. The CDR3 runs from the conserved cysteine through the conserved F or W. A D gene is named only where the DNA matches it firmly. Rows give clone size only sometimes, using once, few, many, or a class for an expanded clone.

J gene | D gene | clone size | V gene | CDR3 DNA | CDR3 protein
TRBJ2-2 | TRBD1 | NA | TRBV19 | TGTGCCAGTAGCCGGGACAGGCGATTTTTGAACACCGGGGAGCTGTTTTTT | CASSRDRRFLNTGELFF
TRBJ1-4 | NA | NA | TRBV29-1 | TGCAGCGTTGCGGGGGGTAATGAAAAACTGTTTTTT | CSVAGGNEKLFF
TRBJ1-2 | NA | NA | TRBV29-1 | TGCAGCGTTGAAGAAAACAGGCCCTTCTATGGCTACACCTTC | CSVEENRPFYGYTF
TRBJ2-7 | NA | NA | TRBV6-1 | TGTGCCAGCAGTGAAGGTGAGGGGGGGATGAGAGGAGCCTACGAGCAGTACTTC | CASSEGEGGMRGAYEQYF
TRBJ2-7 | NA | NA | TRBV7-3 | TGTGCCAGCAGCCCGAGCGGGTCCCGGCGTGGTGTGCAGTACTTC | CASSPSGSRRGVQYF
TRBJ1-4 | NA | NA | TRBV6-1 | TGTGCCAGCAGTGGCACTTACACGGGGACTGAAAAACTGTTTTTT | CASSGTYTGTEKLFF
TRBJ2-1 | TRBD2 | once | TRBV6-5 | TGTGCCAGCAGTTACTCGAGCGGGGTTGCTGAGCAGTTCTTC | CASSYSSGVAEQFF
TRBJ2-7 | NA | NA | TRBV5-4 | TGTGCCAGCAGCTTGGGCAATGGGTACGAGCAGTACTTC | CASSLGNGYEQYF
TRBJ2-7 | NA | NA | TRBV7-9 | TGTGCCAGCAGCCCGGGCCGGACAGCCACCTACGAGCAGTACTTC | CASSPGRTATYEQYF
TRBJ2-7 | NA | once | TRBV27 | TGTGCCAGCAGAGCTATGGGGAATCTTGTATACGAGCAGTACTTC | CASRAMGNLVYEQYF
TRBJ2-7 | NA | once | TRBV5-1 | TGCGCCAGCAGCCCGGGGTGGGTCGGCGAGCAGTACTTC | CASSPGWVGEQYF
TRBJ2-3 | TRBD2 | NA | TRBV4-2 | TGTGCCAGCAGCCAGGGTAGCGGGAGGTCAGATACGCAGTATTTT | CASSQGSGRSDTQYF
TRBJ1-3 | NA | NA | TRBV10-3 | TGTGCCATCAGGACCGATGGGGGGCCTGGAAACACCATATATTTT | CAIRTDGGPGNTIYF
TRBJ1-5 | TRBD1 | NA | TRBV7-8 | TGTGCCAGCAGCTTCCCATCAACAGGGGGCGGACAGCCCCAGCATTTT | CASSFPSTGGGQPQHF
TRBJ1-2 | NA | NA | TRBV6-5 | TGTGCCAGCAGTTCGGGACGGAATCGGGGCTATGGCTACACCTTC | CASSSGRNRGYGYTF
TRBJ2-7 | TRBD2 | NA | TRBV28 | TGTGCCAGCAGTTTAACTAGCGGGAGGCCGACCTACGAGCAGTACTTC | CASSLTSGRPTYEQYF